A few counts support the clone carrying this TCR beta chain. The antigen remains undetermined. This sample is drawn from a study of T cells in localized non-small cell lung cancer. Trimming cost V 5 bases and J 7 bases, with 8 bases left between them. Germline-derived CDR1 and CDR2 are MDHEN and SYDVKM. The CDR3 has 12 amino acids. Study-level points and caveats: As only one tumor region underwent sequencing, heterogeneity remains possible. A median of around 60 clones ranked among the top 100 in tumor appeared in adjacent lung. Uninvolved adjacent lung showed peak T cell clonality, exceeding tumor. Higher blood T cell density went with longer overall survival.

Clones were sequenced by immunoSEQ multiplex PCR, and TCRdb holds only the in-frame ones, with some missing. The repertoire holds 3,000 or so clones, about 23% seen once, with roughly 17% in the top ten. This chain links TRBV28 with TRBJ1-4; no clear D gene. The clonotype was recovered from a female donor older than 55 with stage III lung adenocarcinoma. The sample consisted of lung tumor tissue, taken before any cancer treatment. CDR3: CASSPDGEKLFF. In nucleotides, the CDR3 is TGTGCCAGCAGTCCAGATGGTGAAAAACTGTTTTTT. The full variable domain, its missing parts supplied by reference TRBV28 and TRBJ1-4, is DVKVTQSSRYLVKRTGEKVFLECVQDMDHENMFWYRQDPGLGLRLIYFSYDVKMKEKGDIPEGYSVSREKKERFSLILESASTNQTSMYLCASSPDGEKLFFGSGTQLSVL.